This T cell receptor beta chain originates from a study of blood T cell repertoires in COVID-19. Overall study context: The United States, Italy and Spain were the sources of the acute and convalescent COVID-19 samples.

Cohort placement rested on clinical history that participants reported themselves. The protocol was immunoSEQ multiplex PCR, while the TCRdb copy is restricted to in-frame clones and leaves out a portion. The table shows about 380,000 clones, with about 90% occurring only once. Germline CDR1 reads SSHAT; CDR2 reads FNYEAQ (reference sequence). The CDR3 runs 15 residues. Unmatched junction bases numbered 2, after V lost 1 base and J lost 7 bases. The chain recombines TRBV7-7 with TRBJ1-6; TRBD1 aligns across 9 bases. The TCR sequence derives from a man younger than 40 who had recovered from COVID-19. The sequencing sample was made of PBMCs or T cells enriched from blood (not recorded which). This CDR3 reads CASSLGTGENSPLHF. The CDR3 DNA sequence: TGTGCCAGCAGCTTAGGGACAGGGGAAAATTCACCCCTCCACTTT.